Listed below are T cell receptor beta chains from one sample, sequenced in a study of T cells after yellow fever vaccination. Each CDR3 protein gets one entry after TCRdb re-called the 5' RACE reads with MiXCR. In the table there are under 550,000 distinct CDR3 sequences, 20% to 25% of which are singletons. The specimen was PBMCs, collected roughly 20 days after the first yellow fever vaccination. Receptors were obtained from a man younger than 35 who received the YFV17D yellow fever vaccine. Each CDR3 is given with its conserved first and last residue. The D gene is left open where the match is weak. Only some rows state a clone size, as once, few, many or a class for expanded clones.

>TRBJ2-6|-|TRBV4-3|-
TGCGCCAGCAGCCAAGATCCCGACAGGTCCACTGGGGCCAACGTCCTGACTTTC
CASSQDPDRSTGANVLTF
>TRBJ2-4|TRBD1|TRBV5-1|many
TGCGCCAGCAGCGAGAGACAGGGCTTAGCCAAAAACATTCAGTACTTC
CASSERQGLAKNIQYF
>TRBJ2-1|TRBD2|TRBV12-3/TRBV12-4|-
TGTGCCAGCACCCCGGGACTATTGTACAATGAGCAGTTCTTC
CASTPGLLYNEQFF
>TRBJ2-6|-|TRBV5-1|few
TGCGCCAGCAGCTCCTATTTTGGGGGGGCCAACGTCCTGACTTTC
CASSSYFGGANVLTF
>TRBJ2-5|-|TRBV2|-
TGTGCCAGCAGTGGAGAAGAGACCCAGTACTTC
CASSGEETQYF
>TRBJ2-3|TRBD2|TRBV5-1|-
TGCGCCAGCAGCCCAGGCCCGGGACTAGCGGGTAATACGCAGTATTTT
CASSPGPGLAGNTQYF
>TRBJ1-5|TRBD1|TRBV18|-
TGTGCCAGCTCACCCGGACGACAGGGAAGCGGTCAGCCCCAGCATTTT
CASSPGRQGSGQPQHF
>TRBJ2-7|-|TRBV4-2|-
TGTGCCAGCGGCCGGGCGATCTACGAGCAGTACTTC
CASGRAIYEQYF
>TRBJ2-1|-|TRBV29-1|-
TGCAGCGTTGAAGTCGCCGGGACTGACTTCTATGAGCAGTTCTTC
CSVEVAGTDFYEQFF
>TRBJ2-1|TRBD2|TRBV14|few
TGTGCCAGCAGCCGGGCAAGCGGGACTAGCGGCCCCTCCTACAATGAGCAGTTCTTC
CASSRASGTSGPSYNEQFF
>TRBJ2-1|-|TRBV19|-
TGTGCCAGCCGCCGGGACAACATCTACAATGAGCAGTTCTTC
CASRRDNIYNEQFF
>TRBJ2-5|-|TRBV25-1|-
TGTGCCAGCAGTGAATTAGACGGCCAAGAGACCCAGTACTTC
CASSELDGQETQYF
>TRBJ1-1|TRBD1|TRBV2|-
TGTGCCAGCAGCCATGACAGGGTACAAAGGTTTTCCACTGAAGCTTTCTTT
CASSHDRVQRFSTEAFF
>TRBJ1-1|TRBD1|TRBV20-1|few
TGCAGTGCAGTCACAGGGGTATCAAGTCCAGCTTTCTTT
CSAVTGVSSPAFF
>TRBJ2-5|-|TRBV5-1|-
TGCGCCAGCAGCTTGACGGCTCGACAGGCCGGAGAGACCCAGTACTTC
CASSLTARQAGETQYF
>TRBJ1-1|-|TRBV12-5|-
TGTGCTAGTGGTTTGGCCCCGGGGGAGGGGAACACTGAAGCTTTCTTT
CASGLAPGEGNTEAFF
>TRBJ2-7|TRBD2|TRBV7-2|-
TGTGCCAGCAGCTTAGGAGGGAGACTAGCCCGCGAGCAGTACTTC
CASSLGGRLAREQYF
>TRBJ1-5|-|TRBV7-6|few
TGTGCCAGCAGCTTCCTATTTCAGCCCCAGCATTTT
CASSFLFQPQHF
>TRBJ2-3|-|TRBV9|few
TGTGCCAGCAGCGTGGGTCAGCATACTAGCACAGATACGCAGTATTTT
CASSVGQHTSTDTQYF
>TRBJ2-1|-|TRBV2|few
TGTGCCATACTCGGGATATACAATGAGCAGTTCTTC
CAILGIYNEQFF
>TRBJ2-3|-|TRBV11-2|few
TGTGCCAGCAGCTTAGGACGGACATTTAACACAGATACGCAGTATTTT
CASSLGRTFNTDTQYF
>TRBJ2-7|-|TRBV20-1|-
TGCAGTGCTAGACCCAACGGACATTCCTACGAGCAGTACTTC
CSARPNGHSYEQYF
>TRBJ1-1|TRBD1|TRBV29-1|few
TGCAGCGTTGTGGGGAAGGGGGCCCCAGGTACGGCTGAAGCTTTCTTT
CSVVGKGAPGTAEAFF
>TRBJ2-7|TRBD1|TRBV5-1|-
TGCGCCAGCAGCTTGGGACAGGGGGCTCAAGAGCAGTACTTC
CASSLGQGAQEQYF
>TRBJ1-5|-|TRBV6-5|-
TGTGCCAGCAGTTTACCGGGACCCAATCAGCCCCAGCATTTT
CASSLPGPNQPQHF
>TRBJ2-1|TRBD2|TRBV20-1|-
TGCAGTGCTAGAGACCTAGCGGGGGGAAATCGCTCCTACAATGAGCAGTTCTTC
CSARDLAGGNRSYNEQFF
>TRBJ1-6|TRBD1|TRBV20-1|few
TGCAGTGCAGCTACTGACAGGGTTCGTTCACCCCTCCACTTT
CSAATDRVRSPLHF
>TRBJ2-3|TRBD2|TRBV20-1|-
TGCAGCCAGGAAGGGCGGGGGGTTGATACGCAGTATTTT
CSQEGRGVDTQYF
>TRBJ1-2|TRBD1|TRBV5-4|-
TGTGCCAGCAGCGCAACAACAGGGGGAGGCTACACCTTC
CASSATTGGGYTF
>TRBJ1-3|-|TRBV20-1|-
TGCAGTGCTAGAGATATTTACTCTGGAAACACCATATATTTT
CSARDIYSGNTIYF